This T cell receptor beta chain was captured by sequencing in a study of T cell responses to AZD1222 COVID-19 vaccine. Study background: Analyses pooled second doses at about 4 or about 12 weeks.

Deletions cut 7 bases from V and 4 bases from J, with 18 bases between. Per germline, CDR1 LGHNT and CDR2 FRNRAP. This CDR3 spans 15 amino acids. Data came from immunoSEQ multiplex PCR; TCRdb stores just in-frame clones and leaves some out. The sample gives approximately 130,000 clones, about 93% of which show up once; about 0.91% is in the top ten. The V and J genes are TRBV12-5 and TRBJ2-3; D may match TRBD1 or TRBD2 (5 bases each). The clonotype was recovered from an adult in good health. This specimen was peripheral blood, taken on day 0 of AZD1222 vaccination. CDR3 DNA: TGTGCTAGTGCTCCCGGGGCAGGGTGGGCAGATACGCAGTATTTT. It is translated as CASAPGAGWADTQYF.